One T cell receptor (beta chain) is described in this entry. Its antigen is not known. The sample comes from a study of OX40 agonist ivuxolimab in advanced cancers. Broader study findings: At 0.1 to 3.0 mg/kg, CD4+ and CD8+ blood T cells expanded clonally by week 6.

Generated by immunoSEQ multiplex PCR, the TCRdb table keeps only in-frame clones and is missing some. The sample consists of fewer than 90,000 clones, around nine tenths of them appearing once. Trimming removed 6 bases from V and 2 bases from J; junction bases left unmatched: 7. The CDR3 spans 15 residues. CDR1 SEHNR and CDR2 FQNEAQ come from the germline V gene (reference sequence). The sample in question was CD4+ or CD8+ T cells sorted from blood, obtained in a trial of the OX40 agonist ivuxolimab. The clonotype comes from an adult with an advanced solid tumor such as melanoma, head and neck, liver or kidney cancer. The chain joins TRBV7-9 to TRBJ2-5, with 9 bases matching TRBD1. The CDR3 protein is CASRDRDRAQETQYF. CDR3 nucleotide sequence: TGTGCCAGCAGAGACCGGGACAGGGCTCAAGAGACCCAGTACTTC.